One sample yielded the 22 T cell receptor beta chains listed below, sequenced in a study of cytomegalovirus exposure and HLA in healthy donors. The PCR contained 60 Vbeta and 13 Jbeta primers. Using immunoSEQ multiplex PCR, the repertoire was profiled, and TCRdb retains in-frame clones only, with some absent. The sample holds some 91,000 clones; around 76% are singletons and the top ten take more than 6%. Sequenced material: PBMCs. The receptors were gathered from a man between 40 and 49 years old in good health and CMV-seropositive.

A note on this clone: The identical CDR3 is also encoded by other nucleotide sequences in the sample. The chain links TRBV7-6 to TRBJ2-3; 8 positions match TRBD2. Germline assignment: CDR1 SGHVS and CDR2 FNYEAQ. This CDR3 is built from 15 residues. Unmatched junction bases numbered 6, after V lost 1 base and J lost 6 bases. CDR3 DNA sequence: TGTGCCAGCAGCTTAGTTGGCGGGAGGAGGGATACGCAGTATTTT. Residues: CASSLVGGRRDTQYF.

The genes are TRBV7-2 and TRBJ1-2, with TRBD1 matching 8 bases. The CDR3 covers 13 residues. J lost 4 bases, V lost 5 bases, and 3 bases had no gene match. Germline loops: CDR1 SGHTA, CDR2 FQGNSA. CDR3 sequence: CASSVGTGYGYTF. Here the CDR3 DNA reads TGTGCCAGCAGCGTAGGGACAGGCTATGGCTACACCTTC.

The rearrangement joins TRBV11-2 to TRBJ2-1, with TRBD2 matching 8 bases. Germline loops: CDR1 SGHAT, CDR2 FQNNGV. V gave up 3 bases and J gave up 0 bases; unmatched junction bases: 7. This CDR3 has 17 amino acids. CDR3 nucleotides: TGTGCCAGCAGCTTGTTAGCGGGGACTGGCTCCTACAATGAGCAGTTCTTC. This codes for CASSLLAGTGSYNEQFF.

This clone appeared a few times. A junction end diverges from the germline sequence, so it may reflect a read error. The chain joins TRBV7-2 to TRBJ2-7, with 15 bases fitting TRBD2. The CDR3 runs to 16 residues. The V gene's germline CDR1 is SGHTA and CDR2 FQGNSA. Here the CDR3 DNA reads TGTGCCAGCACCTTAGACGGGGGACTAGCGGGAGGCGAGCAGTACTTC. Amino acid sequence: CASTLDGGLAGGEQYF.

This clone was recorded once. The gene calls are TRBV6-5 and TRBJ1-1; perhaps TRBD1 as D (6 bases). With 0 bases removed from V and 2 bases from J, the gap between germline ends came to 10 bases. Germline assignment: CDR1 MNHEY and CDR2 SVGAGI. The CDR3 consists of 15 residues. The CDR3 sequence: CASSYSARGNTEAFF. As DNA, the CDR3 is TGTGCCAGCAGTTACTCCGCCAGGGGAAACACTGAAGCTTTCTTT.

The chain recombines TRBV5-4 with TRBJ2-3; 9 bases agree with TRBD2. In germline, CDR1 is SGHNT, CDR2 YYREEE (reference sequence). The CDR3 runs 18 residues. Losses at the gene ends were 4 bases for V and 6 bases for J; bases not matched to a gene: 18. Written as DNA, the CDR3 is TGTGCCAGCAGCCCCCAGCGGGGGGCGATGGAGGGGAGTGATACGCAGTATTTT. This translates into CASSPQRGAMEGSDTQYF. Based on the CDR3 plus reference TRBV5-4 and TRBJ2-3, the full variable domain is ETGVTQSPTHLIKTRGQQVTLRCSSQSGHNTVSWYQQALGQGPQFIFQYYREEENGRGNFPPRFSGLQFPNYSSELNVNALELDDSALYLCASSPQRGAMEGSDTQYFGPGTRLTVL.

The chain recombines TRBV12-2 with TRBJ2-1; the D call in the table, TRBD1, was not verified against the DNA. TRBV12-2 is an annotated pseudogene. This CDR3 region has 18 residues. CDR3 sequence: CASRLHFLTVNSYNEQFF. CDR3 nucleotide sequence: TGTGCAAGTCGCTTACACTTCCTAACAGTTAACTCCTACAATGAGCAGTTCTTC.

The CDR3 region has the DNA TGTGCCAGCCCGCGAGGAAGTGGGAGGATCAACGAGCAGTACTTC. This encodes CASPRGSGRINEQYF. The chain joins TRBV5-8 to TRBJ2-7; perhaps TRBD2 as D (6 bases). CDR1 is SGHTS, CDR2 YDEGEE, per germline. This CDR3 has 15 residues. The ends were cut back, 7 bases at V and 5 bases at J, with 22 bases in the middle.

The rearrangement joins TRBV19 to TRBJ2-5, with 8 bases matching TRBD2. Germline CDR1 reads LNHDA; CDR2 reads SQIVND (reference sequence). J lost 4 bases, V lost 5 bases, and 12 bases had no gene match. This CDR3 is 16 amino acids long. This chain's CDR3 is CASSGSGSYGRETQYF. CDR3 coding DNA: TGTGCCAGTAGTGGAAGCGGGAGCTACGGTAGAGAGACCCAGTACTTC.

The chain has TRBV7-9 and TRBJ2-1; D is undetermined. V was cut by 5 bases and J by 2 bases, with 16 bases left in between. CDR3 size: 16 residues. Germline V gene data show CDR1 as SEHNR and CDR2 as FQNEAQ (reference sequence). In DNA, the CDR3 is TGTGCCAGCAGCCCCGGAGTTGTCGGAGCCTACAATGAGCAGTTCTTC. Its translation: CASSPGVVGAYNEQFF.

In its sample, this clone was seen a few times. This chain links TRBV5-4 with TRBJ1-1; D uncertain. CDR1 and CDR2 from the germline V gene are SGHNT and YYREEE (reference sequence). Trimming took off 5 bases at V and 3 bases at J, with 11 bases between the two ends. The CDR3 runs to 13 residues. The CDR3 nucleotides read TGTGCCAGCAGATTAGACGGGGACACTGAAGCTTTCTTT. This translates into CASRLDGDTEAFF.

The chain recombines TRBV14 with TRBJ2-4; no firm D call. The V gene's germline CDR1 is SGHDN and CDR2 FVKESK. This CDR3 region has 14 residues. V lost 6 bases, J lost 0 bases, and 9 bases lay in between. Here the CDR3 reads CASSHYLAKNIQYF. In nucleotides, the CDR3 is TGTGCCAGCAGTCACTACTTAGCCAAAAACATTCAGTACTTC.

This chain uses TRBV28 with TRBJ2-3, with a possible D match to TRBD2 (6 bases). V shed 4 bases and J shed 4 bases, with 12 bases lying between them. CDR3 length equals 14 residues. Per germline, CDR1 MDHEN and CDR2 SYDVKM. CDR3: CASSSAGRADTQYF. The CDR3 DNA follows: TGTGCCAGCAGTTCGGCGGGAAGGGCAGATACGCAGTATTTT.

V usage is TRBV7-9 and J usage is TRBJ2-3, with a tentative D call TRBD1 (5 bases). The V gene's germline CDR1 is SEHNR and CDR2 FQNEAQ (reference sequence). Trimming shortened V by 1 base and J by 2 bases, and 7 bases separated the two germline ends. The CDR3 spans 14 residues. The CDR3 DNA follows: TGTGCCAGCAGCTTAGTTGGGGCCACAGATACGCAGTATTTT. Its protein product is CASSLVGATDTQYF.

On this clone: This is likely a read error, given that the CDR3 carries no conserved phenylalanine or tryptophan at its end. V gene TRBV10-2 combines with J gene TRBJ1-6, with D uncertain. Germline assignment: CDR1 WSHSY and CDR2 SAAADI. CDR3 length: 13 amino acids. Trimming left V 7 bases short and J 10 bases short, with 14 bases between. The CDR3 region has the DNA TGCGCCAGCATATCGTCAGGCCAATCACCCCTCCACTCT. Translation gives CASISSGQSPLHS.

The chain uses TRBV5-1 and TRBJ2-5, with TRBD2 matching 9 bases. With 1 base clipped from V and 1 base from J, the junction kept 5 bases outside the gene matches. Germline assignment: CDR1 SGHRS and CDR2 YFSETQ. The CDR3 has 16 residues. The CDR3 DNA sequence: TGCGCCAGCAGCTTGTTCGGCGGGGGGGTCCAAGAGACCCAGTACTTC. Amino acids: CASSLFGGGVQETQYF.

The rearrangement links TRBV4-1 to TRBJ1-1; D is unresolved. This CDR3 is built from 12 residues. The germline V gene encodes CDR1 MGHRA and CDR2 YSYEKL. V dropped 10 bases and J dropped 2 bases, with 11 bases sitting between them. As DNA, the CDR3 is TGCGCCACCCGTCGGGGAAACACTGAAGCTTTCTTT. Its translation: CATRRGNTEAFF.

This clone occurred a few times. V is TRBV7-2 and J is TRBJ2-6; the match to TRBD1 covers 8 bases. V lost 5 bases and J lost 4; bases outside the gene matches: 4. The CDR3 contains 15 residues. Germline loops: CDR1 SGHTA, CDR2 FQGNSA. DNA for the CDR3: TGTGCCAGCAGCCGCCAGGGGGCAGGGGCCAACGTCCTGACTTTC. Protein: CASSRQGAGANVLTF.

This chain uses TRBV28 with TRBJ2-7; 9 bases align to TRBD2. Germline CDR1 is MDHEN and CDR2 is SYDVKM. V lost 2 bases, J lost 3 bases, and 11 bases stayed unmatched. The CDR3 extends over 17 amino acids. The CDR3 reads CASSLDKGLAGIYEQYF. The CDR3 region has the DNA TGTGCCAGCAGTTTAGATAAGGGACTAGCAGGAATCTACGAGCAGTACTTC.

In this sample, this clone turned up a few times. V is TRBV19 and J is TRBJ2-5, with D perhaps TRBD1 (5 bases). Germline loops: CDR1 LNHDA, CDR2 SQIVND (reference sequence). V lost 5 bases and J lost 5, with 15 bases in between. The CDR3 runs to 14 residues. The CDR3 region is CASSSRGFWETQYF. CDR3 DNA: TGTGCCAGTAGTTCTAGGGGTTTTTGGGAGACCCAGTACTTC.

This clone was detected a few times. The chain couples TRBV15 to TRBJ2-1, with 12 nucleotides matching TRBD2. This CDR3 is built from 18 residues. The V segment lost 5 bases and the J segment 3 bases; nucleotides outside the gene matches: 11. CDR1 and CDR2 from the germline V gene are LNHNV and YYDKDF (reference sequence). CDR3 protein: CATSSTLGLAGFYNEQFF. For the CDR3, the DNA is TGTGCCACCAGCTCTACCCTTGGACTAGCGGGGTTCTACAATGAGCAGTTCTTC. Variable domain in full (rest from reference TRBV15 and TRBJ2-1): DAMVIQNPRYQVTQFGKPVTLSCSQTLNHNVMYWYQQKSSQAPKLLFHYYDKDFNNEADTPDNFQSRRPNTSFCFLDIRSPGLGDTAMYLCATSSTLGLAGFYNEQFFGPGTRLTVL.

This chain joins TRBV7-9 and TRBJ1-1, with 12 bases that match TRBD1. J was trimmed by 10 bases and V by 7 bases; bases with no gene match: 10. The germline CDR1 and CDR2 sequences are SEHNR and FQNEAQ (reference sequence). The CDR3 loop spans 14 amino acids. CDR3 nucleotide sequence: TGTGCCAGCACCTTGGGTGGGACAGGGGGCCGAGCTTTCTTT. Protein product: CASTLGGTGGRAFF. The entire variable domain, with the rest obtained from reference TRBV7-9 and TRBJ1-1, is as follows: DTGVSQNPRHKITKRGQNVTFRCDPISEHNRLYWYRQTLGQGPEFLTYFQNEAQLEKSRLLSDRFSAERPKGSFSTLEIQRTEQGDSAMYLCASTLGGTGGRAFFGQGTRLTVV.